This T cell receptor beta chain appears in the sequencing data of a study of blood T cell repertoires in COVID-19. Study-wide background: Collection of acute and convalescent COVID-19 samples took place in the United States, Italy and Spain. The analysed material was cDNA or gDNA that came from T cells, B-cell-depleted T cells, or PBMCs.

The CDR3 contains 14 residues. Trimming stripped 0 bases from V and 8 bases from J, with 13 bases between. From germline, CDR1 is MNHNS and CDR2 SASEGT. Original processing notes: Reference gene primer amplification in the assay estimated nucleated cell counts. Here immunoSEQ multiplex PCR was the method, and the copy in TCRdb shows in-frame clones only, minus some. V and J calls and clone size are as listed in that table; D and trimming were resolved from the DNA. The sample includes approximately 37,000 clones, 75% to 90% of them seen just once. The origin of this receptor is a man aged 50 to 59 with active COVID-19. The V call is TRBV6-1, the J call TRBJ1-2; D possibly corresponds to TRBD1 (5 bases). The material sequenced was peripheral blood. The CDR3 loop is CASSEAAGRGGYTF. CDR3 DNA: TGTGCCAGCAGTGAAGCCGCAGGGAGGGGAGGCTACACCTTC.